This T cell receptor beta chain is from a study of HIV-infected children after antiretroviral therapy interruption. About the research overall: Median age was roughly 10 years (interruption) and roughly 8 years (continuous). Interruption-arm sampling covered weeks 0, 12, interruption end (24 or 48), and about 3 years post-study.

This clonotype was picked up many times. Treatment specified: PENTA 11 planned treatment interruption arm or continuous ART arm. The CDR3 is made up of 13 amino acids. Germline V gene lookup returns CDR1 DFQATT and CDR2 SNEGSKA (reference sequence). The V gene lost 5 bases and the J gene lost 0 bases, with 10 bases spanning the gap. RNA-based 3' RACE libraries used unique molecular identifiers. Using its own MiXCR run on the 3' RACE reads, TCRdb lists one record per CDR3 protein. The repertoire holds around 41,000 distinct CDR3 sequences, with about 6.5% as singletons. The chain couples TRBV20-1 to TRBJ1-1; D is ambiguous. The sequences come from CD45RA+ CD4+ T cells from PBMCs, pooled from several time points, collected from a donor given antiretroviral therapy, either interrupted or continuous. The subset: naive CD4+ CD45RA+ CD45RO- T cells. This sequence originates from a pool of human donors with HIV. The CDR3 region has the DNA TGCAGTGCTGCCGGGCCCATGAACACTGAAGCTTTCTTT. Translating it yields CSAAGPMNTEAFF.